One sample yielded the 14 T cell receptor beta chains listed below, sequenced in a study of T cell responses to AZD1222 COVID-19 vaccine. Some clones are missing from TCRdb's copy, which holds only in-frame ones; the method was immunoSEQ multiplex PCR. Of fewer than 150,000 clones listed, around 90% are singletons. The sample in question was peripheral blood, obtained 28 days after the second AZD1222 dose. The receptors stem from an adult who received the AZD1222 COVID-19 vaccine.

J is TRBJ2-7 and V is TRBV6-4, with 10 bases aligning to TRBD1. The germline CDR1 and CDR2 sequences are MRHNA and SNTAGT. The length of the CDR3 is 15 residues. V dropped 4 bases and J dropped 5; count of bases not matched to a gene: 8. CDR3 residues: CASSGWTGGFHEQYF. Here the CDR3 DNA reads TGTGCCAGCAGTGGCTGGACAGGGGGTTTCCACGAGCAGTACTTC.

The chain carries TRBV5-1 and TRBJ1-4; D remains unclear. V dropped 0 bases and J dropped 0 bases, with 3 bases sitting between them. The CDR3 loop spans 14 amino acids. The germline V gene has CDR1 SGHRS and CDR2 YFSETQ. CDR3 in DNA: TGCGCCAGCAGCTTGGCCACAACTAATGAAAAACTGTTTTTT. Its protein product is CASSLATTNEKLFF.

This clone has only a few counts. This chain links TRBV30 with TRBJ1-2; 10 positions agree with TRBD1. Germline assignment: CDR1 GTSNPN and CDR2 SVGIG (reference sequence). The CDR3 spans 15 residues. V shed 4 bases and J 5 bases; nucleotides not matched to a gene: 10. DNA of the CDR3: TGTGCCTGGACCGGTGCTCGGACAGGGGGGTATGGCTACACCTTC. It codes for CAWTGARTGGYGYTF. Using reference TRBV30 and TRBJ1-2 for the parts outside the CDR3, the full variable domain is SQTIHQWPATLVQPVGSPLSLECTVEGTSNPNLYWYRQAAGRGLQLLFYSVGIGQISSEVPQNLSASRPQDRQFILSSKKLLLSDSGFYLCAWTGARTGGYGYTFGSGTRLTVV.

J is TRBJ1-1 and V is TRBV6-5; D is unresolved. Germline V lookup: CDR1 MNHEY, CDR2 SVGAGI. V lost 10 bases and J 1 base, leaving 13 bases between the germline ends. The CDR3 spans 13 residues. CDR3 in amino acids: CATSRQSNTEAFF. In DNA, the CDR3 is TGTGCCACCTCTCGGCAGTCGAACACTGAAGCTTTCTTT.

The chain carries TRBV6-4 and TRBJ2-5, with 12 bases lining up with TRBD2. V lost 2 bases, J lost 2 bases, and 6 bases stayed unmatched. This CDR3 spans 17 amino acids. Germline CDR1 is MRHNA and CDR2 is SNTAGT. CDR3 loop: CASSDPRLAGEQETQYF. The DNA for the CDR3 is TGTGCCAGCAGTGACCCAAGACTAGCGGGAGAACAAGAGACCCAGTACTTC.

This clone was detected only a few times. The CDR3 reads CASSFSPGQAGSGEQYF. The CDR3 DNA follows: TGTGCCAGCAGTTTTAGCCCGGGACAGGCGGGGTCGGGCGAGCAGTACTTC. The chain joins TRBV28 to TRBJ2-7; 8 bases match TRBD1. This CDR3 has 17 amino acids. Unmatched junction bases numbered 16, after V lost 3 bases and J lost 6 bases. The germline V gene has CDR1 MDHEN and CDR2 SYDVKM.

This clone is a singleton in its sample. This sequence joins TRBV10-2 and TRBJ1-1, with no clear D. Germline V gene data show CDR1 as WSHSY and CDR2 as SAAADI. V lost 0 bases to trimming and J lost 7 bases, with 12 bases between them. The CDR3 is 14 residues long. The CDR3 loop is CASSESSPRFEAFF. CDR3 nucleotides: TGCGCCAGCAGTGAGTCTTCACCCAGGTTTGAAGCTTTCTTT.

The chain employs TRBV7-9 and TRBJ1-2; D gene ambiguous. CDR1 is SEHNR and CDR2 is FQNEAQ in the germline V gene (reference sequence). This CDR3 has 13 amino acids. Trimming cost V 4 bases and J 5 bases, with 11 bases left between them. CDR3 sequence (DNA): TGTGCCAGCAGCTCCTCCTCTGGATATGGCTACACCTTC. Its translation: CASSSSSGYGYTF.

The chain couples TRBV21-1 to TRBJ1-4; TRBD1, the table's D call, lacks a check against the DNA. TRBV21-1 is annotated as a pseudogene. CDR3 length equals 14 residues. The CDR3 region has the DNA TGTGCCAGCAGATGGACAAGGGCGAGAGAAAAACTGTTTTTT. Amino acids: CASRWTRAREKLFF.

The V call is TRBV24-1, the J call TRBJ1-2; 12 bases are shared with TRBD1. The CDR3 sequence is 14 residues long. Germline CDR1 KGHDR, CDR2 SFDVKD. The trim removed 4 bases at V and 7 bases at J, leaving 3 bases unmatched. This chain's CDR3 is CATSEGQGAVGYTF. CDR3 in DNA: TGTGCCACCAGTGAGGGACAGGGGGCGGTTGGCTACACCTTC.

V and J are TRBV28 and TRBJ1-2; 8 bases align to TRBD1. The CDR3 runs to 13 residues. CDR1 is MDHEN, CDR2 SYDVKM, per germline. J gave up 5 bases and V 6 bases, and 5 bases lay outside the gene matches. CDR3 region: CASRDREIYGYTF. CDR3 nucleotide sequence: TGTGCCAGCAGGGACAGGGAGATATATGGCTACACCTTC.

The chain is built from TRBV28 and TRBJ1-1; D unclear. The CDR3 is 14 residues long. V was trimmed by 2 bases and J by 5 bases, leaving 12 bases between them. Germline loops: CDR1 MDHEN, CDR2 SYDVKM. DNA for the CDR3: TGTGCCAGCAGTTTAAGAAATGGGAGGACTGAAGCTTTCTTT. The encoded protein is CASSLRNGRTEAFF. The variable domain in full, with the rest retrieved from reference TRBV28 and TRBJ1-1, is DVKVTQSSRYLVKRTGEKVFLECVQDMDHENMFWYRQDPGLGLRLIYFSYDVKMKEKGDIPEGYSVSREKKERFSLILESASTNQTSMYLCASSLRNGRTEAFFGQGTRLTVV.

This clone has just a few counts. The CDR3 loop is CATSGEPGYNEQFF. The CDR3 DNA reads as TGTGCCACGTCGGGGGAGCCGGGGTACAATGAGCAGTTCTTC. V usage is TRBV10-3 and J usage is TRBJ2-1, with D maybe TRBD2 (6 bases). The CDR3 has 14 residues. Trimming stripped 10 bases from V and 4 bases from J, with 17 bases between. Per the germline V gene, CDR1 is ENHRY and CDR2 is SYGVKD.

This chain links TRBV28 with TRBJ2-1; TRBD2 matches 9 bases. The CDR3 consists of 14 residues. Trimming at V came to 2 bases and at J to 7 bases, leaving 3 bases not matched to a gene. Per germline, CDR1 MDHEN and CDR2 SYDVKM. The CDR3 reads CASSLAGGINEQFF. Here the CDR3 DNA reads TGTGCCAGCAGTTTAGCGGGGGGGATTAATGAGCAGTTCTTC.